This section outlines one T cell receptor beta chain sequence together with its context. What it binds is unknown. Sequencing used immunoSEQ multiplex PCR; TCRdb keeps in-frame clones, though not all of them. The sample includes 9,900 or so clones, roughly 86% seen only once; the top ten take about 15%. This specimen comes from a study of blood T cell dynamics during melanoma immunotherapy. General study points: Disease-control patients' PBMC repertoires became either more clonal or more diverse at W3.

The CDR3 covers 16 residues. Between the trimmed V and J ends, which lost 7 bases and 5 bases, there was a span of 23 bases. Germline V CDR1 and CDR2: LNHDA, SQIVND (reference sequence). Time point reported: pre-treatment baseline. Response was assessed by RECIST 1.1 at 12 weeks, except a couple of rapid progressors. The J gene is TRBJ1-2, the V gene TRBV19; maybe TRBD1 (5 bases). This TCR was sampled from a human donor with melanoma. This specimen was blood, taken from a patient treated with checkpoint blockade. The CDR3 DNA follows: TGTGCCAGTACCTCGAATTGGGTAGCAGGGCTATATGGCTACACCTTC. This codes for CASTSNWVAGLYGYTF. The whole variable domain, filled in from reference TRBV19 and TRBJ1-2, reads DGGITQSPKYLFRKEGQNVTLSCEQNLNHDAMYWYRQDPGQGLRLIYYSQIVNDFQKGDIAEGYSVSREKKESFPLTVTSAQKNPTAFYLCASTSNWVAGLYGYTFGSGTRLTVV.